The clone carrying this T cell receptor beta chain was found once. Its antigen is undetermined. This specimen comes from a study of vaccination and CD4 T cells after COVID-19. Study-wide context: Stimulation of the cells used overlapping spike peptide pools from SARS-CoV-2 and from the common cold coronaviruses HCoV-NL63, HCoV-OC43 and HCoV-229E.

Germline V lookup: CDR1 SGHNT, CDR2 YYREEE (reference sequence). The V end lost 2 bases, the J end lost 3 bases, and 16 bases lay between the germline ends. This CDR3 is built from 16 residues. Treatment denoted: roughly 10-day PBMC culture with coronavirus spike peptide pools or control peptides (ViraFEST assay). Unexposed donor CD4+ T cells predated the COVID-19 pandemic, collected 2011-2018. Once obtained from cultured CD4+ T cells, the DNA was sequenced using the Oncomine TCR Beta short-read assay. TCRdb analysed the PCR reads with MiXCR anew, one entry per CDR3 protein. The table has about 8,900 distinct CDR3 sequences, over 40% seen once; the top ten hold 9.5% to 13%.

Sequenced input: CD4+ T cells from blood, cultured in vitro. The chain has TRBV5-4 and TRBJ2-3; tentative D call: TRBD2 (6 bases). This TCR derives from a human donor in good health. The CDR3 loop reads CASSLGRGGGTDTQYF. CDR3 bases: TGTGCCAGCAGCTTAGGACGGGGTGGGGGGACAGATACGCAGTATTTT.